The 27 T cell receptor beta chains below come from one sample, sequenced in a study of T cell changes during pregnancy in multiple sclerosis. Here immunoSEQ multiplex PCR was the method, and the copy in TCRdb shows in-frame clones only, minus some. The sample contains around 80,000 clones, just over 90% of which appear only once. This specimen was peripheral blood, taken before pregnancy. The receptor set was obtained from a female donor with multiple sclerosis, enrolled in a pregnancy study.

This sequence joins TRBV29-1 and TRBJ2-7; 10 bases match TRBD1. CDR1 and CDR2 from the germline V gene are SQVTM and ANQGSEA. This CDR3 is 15 amino acids long. Trimming at V came to 3 bases and at J to 3 bases, leaving 8 bases not matched to a gene. The CDR3 DNA sequence: TGCAGCGTTGAGGGATCCCGGGACAGGGGCTACGAGCAGTACTTC. Residues: CSVEGSRDRGYEQYF.

The chain carries TRBV5-6 and TRBJ2-7, with TRBD1 matching over 8 bases. Germline CDR1 reads SGHDT; CDR2 reads YYEEEE. CDR3 length: 14 amino acids. V dropped 3 bases and J dropped 0; count of bases not matched to a gene: 2. CDR3 protein: CASSWTGISYEQYF. Written as DNA, the CDR3 is TGTGCCAGCAGCTGGACAGGGATCTCCTACGAGCAGTACTTC.

V and J are TRBV5-1 and TRBJ2-1, with D perhaps TRBD1 (5 bases). Germline V gene sequence: CDR1 SGHRS, CDR2 YFSETQ. V was pared by 3 bases and J by 7 bases, with 11 bases between. The CDR3 has 13 amino acids. The CDR3 sequence is CASSWLGANEQFF. In DNA, the CDR3 is TGCGCCAGCAGCTGGTTAGGGGCAAATGAGCAGTTCTTC.

The chain carries TRBV6-5 and TRBJ2-1; possible D gene TRBD1, 6 bases. The CDR3 sequence is 14 residues long. Trimming shortened V by 6 bases and J by 4 bases, and 13 bases separated the two germline ends. Germline V gene data show CDR1 as MNHEY and CDR2 as SVGAGI. The CDR3 is CASSQTGTYNEQFF. The CDR3, as DNA: TGTGCCAGCAGCCAAACAGGGACATACAATGAGCAGTTCTTC.

CDR3 bases: TGTGCCAGCAGTATCATAGCGGGCTCCTACAATGAGCAGTTCTTC. Its translation: CASSIIAGSYNEQFF. The chain combines TRBV27 with TRBJ2-1, with TRBD2 identical over 7 bases. V lost 5 bases, J lost 0 bases, and 4 bases stayed unmatched. CDR3 length: 15 amino acids. Germline lookup yields CDR1 MNHEY and CDR2 SMNVEV (reference sequence).

The V call is TRBV28, the J call TRBJ1-5; 8 bases agree with TRBD1. J was trimmed by 5 bases and V by 5 bases; bases with no gene match: 8. The CDR3 length is 15 residues. Germline assignment: CDR1 MDHEN and CDR2 SYDVKM. CDR3 in DNA: TGTGCCAGCAGTACCAGTCAGGGGGCTCATCAGCCCCAGCATTTT. It is translated as CASSTSQGAHQPQHF.

V gene TRBV5-1 combines with J gene TRBJ2-1; the D is unclear. CDR3 length equals 11 residues. V was pared by 4 bases and J by 9 bases, with 8 bases between. Germline V CDR1 and CDR2: SGHRS, YFSETQ. DNA of the CDR3: TGCGCCAGCAGCGAGAAGTTTGAGCAGTTCTTC. Translated: CASSEKFEQFF.

The chain recombines TRBV30 with TRBJ2-1; tentatively, D is TRBD1 (5 bases). The V gene's germline CDR1 is GTSNPN and CDR2 SVGIG (reference sequence). The CDR3 covers 13 residues. The V end lost 0 bases, the J end lost 11 bases, and 14 bases lay between the germline ends. The CDR3 bases are TGTGCCTGGAGTGTACTTTCTAGGGGAAAGCAGTTCTTC. Protein sequence: CAWSVLSRGKQFF.

Written as DNA, the CDR3 is TGCGCCAGCAGCTTGGCGGCGGACAGGGGGGGTCGGTACTATGGCTACACCTTC. Protein: CASSLAADRGGRYYGYTF. J is TRBJ1-2 and V is TRBV5-1, with 10 bases lining up with TRBD1. CDR3 length: 18 residues. Germline trimming cut 0 bases from V and 3 bases from J; bases unmatched to any gene: 11. CDR1 is SGHRS, CDR2 YFSETQ, per germline.

The chain couples TRBV19 to TRBJ1-5; no definite D call. Trimming removed 3 bases from V and 0 bases from J, with 12 bases in between. Germline-derived CDR1 and CDR2 are LNHDA and SQIVND (reference sequence). This CDR3 region has 16 residues. CDR3 DNA: TGTGCCAGTAGTATGAGGGCAGTTAATAGCAATCAGCCCCAGCATTTT. It is translated as CASSMRAVNSNQPQHF.

For the CDR3, the DNA is TGTGCCAGTAGTATCCTACCTCCGACAGGGACTGGCTACACCTTC. Its translation is CASSILPPTGTGYTF. The J gene is TRBJ1-2, the V gene TRBV19; TRBD1 agrees at 7 bases. This CDR3 is built from 15 residues. V lost 3 bases, J lost 7 bases, and 11 bases stayed unmatched. CDR1 is LNHDA, CDR2 SQIVND, per germline (reference sequence).

The CDR3 here is CASSVGLGSSGNTIYF. DNA of the CDR3: TGTGCCAGCAGCGTAGGACTTGGAAGCTCTGGAAACACCATATATTTT. This rearrangement joins TRBV9 to TRBJ1-3; no definite D call. Germline V gene lookup returns CDR1 SGDLS and CDR2 YYNGEE. This CDR3 spans 16 amino acids. V was trimmed by 0 bases and J by 0 bases, leaving 10 bases between them.

J is TRBJ2-7 and V is TRBV5-5; the D is unclear. Germline V gene data show CDR1 as SGHKS and CDR2 as YYEKEE (reference sequence). V lost 1 base and J lost 6, with 14 bases in between. CDR3 length: 14 residues. CDR3 sequence reads: CASSLRTLTLEQYF. CDR3 bases: TGTGCCAGCAGCTTGAGAACGCTAACCCTCGAGCAGTACTTC.

This sequence joins TRBV6-6 and TRBJ1-5; no clear D. The germline V gene encodes CDR1 MNHNY and CDR2 SVGAGI (reference sequence). The CDR3 consists of 15 residues. Between the trimmed V and J ends, which lost 3 bases and 0 bases, there was a span of 9 bases. The CDR3 reads CASSYWRDSNQPQHF. CDR3 coding DNA: TGTGCCAGCAGTTATTGGAGAGATAGCAATCAGCCCCAGCATTTT.

The chain is built from TRBV25-1 and TRBJ2-7; 8 nucleotides align to TRBD1. The V gene's germline CDR1 is MGHDK and CDR2 SYGVNS. This CDR3 is 16 amino acids long. J lost 2 bases, V lost 5 bases, and 11 bases had no gene match. CDR3 in DNA: TGTGCCAGCAGTCCGCGAACCGGGACAGGTGCCTACGAGCAGTACTTC. It codes for CASSPRTGTGAYEQYF.

The chain is built from TRBV25-1 and TRBJ2-7; D not resolved. The germline CDR1 and CDR2 sequences are MGHDK and SYGVNS. The CDR3 loop spans 13 amino acids. V shed 6 bases and J shed 5 bases, with 14 bases lying between them. The CDR3 bases are TGTGCCAGCAGCCACATAAGTACCCACGAGCAGTACTTC. It is translated as CASSHISTHEQYF.

The chain uses TRBV2 and TRBJ2-3; TRBD1 matches at 8 bases. Germline trimming cut 6 bases from V and 1 base from J; bases unmatched to any gene: 12. CDR1 and CDR2 (germline): SNHLY, FYNNEI. The CDR3 length is 17 residues. The CDR3 sequence: CASRPGQAVRGTDTQYF. The CDR3 nucleotides read TGTGCCAGCAGACCGGGACAGGCTGTAAGGGGCACAGATACGCAGTATTTT.

The V and J genes are TRBV5-1 and TRBJ1-2, with a weak D call TRBD1 (6 bases). V was pared by 1 base and J by 4 bases, with 11 bases between. Germline V CDR1 and CDR2: SGHRS, YFSETQ. The length of the CDR3 is 14 residues. CDR3 region: CASSLSGGTYGYTF. The CDR3 nucleotides read TGCGCCAGCAGCTTGTCGGGGGGCACCTATGGCTACACCTTC.

This clone was seen only a few times. The rearrangement joins TRBV29-1 to TRBJ1-1; no definite D call. The CDR3 has 12 residues. V lost 5 bases to trimming and J lost 4 bases, with 11 bases between them. Germline-derived CDR1 and CDR2 are SQVTM and ANQGSEA. CDR3: CSVHPGFTEAFF. The CDR3 bases are TGCAGCGTTCACCCGGGGTTCACTGAAGCTTTCTTT.

Only one count was recorded for this clone. The V call is TRBV11-2, the J call TRBJ2-7, with D possibly being TRBD1 (6 bases). Germline V gene data show CDR1 as SGHAT and CDR2 as FQNNGV. The CDR3 has 13 amino acids. V lost 5 bases and J lost 4, with 12 bases in between. The CDR3 loop is CASSLGQIYEQYF. DNA of the CDR3: TGTGCCAGCAGCCTGGGACAAATTTACGAGCAGTACTTC.

V is TRBV28 and J is TRBJ1-2; D possibly corresponds to TRBD1 (6 bases). The CDR3 sequence is 16 residues long. CDR1 is MDHEN and CDR2 is SYDVKM in the germline V gene. Trimming cost V 4 bases and J 12 bases, with 27 bases left between them. The CDR3 sequence: CASSSPWTASNRVNTF. DNA of the CDR3: TGTGCCAGCAGTTCACCCTGGACAGCATCGAATCGGGTGAACACCTTC.

The V gene is TRBV28, the J gene TRBJ1-2; maybe TRBD1 (6 bases). CDR3 length: 14 amino acids. The V end was cut by 2 bases, the J end by 7 bases, with 14 bases between. Germline V gene data show CDR1 as MDHEN and CDR2 as SYDVKM. The CDR3 loop reads CASSLGGAARGYTF. CDR3 DNA sequence: TGTGCCAGCAGTTTAGGGGGGGCCGCCCGTGGCTACACCTTC.

The gene calls are TRBV7-6 and TRBJ2-7, with 8 nucleotides matching TRBD2. V lost 5 bases and J lost 0; bases outside the gene matches: 12. This CDR3 has 17 amino acids. Germline CDR1 SGHVS, CDR2 FNYEAQ. The chain's CDR3 is CASSQAGGAFSSYEQYF. CDR3 bases: TGTGCCAGCAGCCAGGCGGGGGGAGCCTTTAGCTCCTACGAGCAGTACTTC.

The rearrangement joins TRBV15 to TRBJ1-5; D may be TRBD1 (6 bases). The V and J ends lost 2 bases and 3 bases respectively, with 11 bases between them. The germline V gene encodes CDR1 LNHNV and CDR2 YYDKDF (reference sequence). CDR3 length: 15 residues. Here the CDR3 reads CATSRRQEYNQPQHF. Written as DNA, the CDR3 is TGTGCCACCAGCAGAAGACAGGAGTACAATCAGCCCCAGCATTTT.

This chain joins TRBV5-6 and TRBJ2-7; TRBD1 matches at 10 bases. V trimming: 0 bases; J trimming: 6 bases; junction bases outside the gene matches: 9. This CDR3 region has 16 residues. CDR1 and CDR2 from the germline V gene are SGHDT and YYEEEE. CDR3 in DNA: TGTGCCAGCAGCTTGGCGCGGGGACAGGGGATCAGCGAGCAGTACTTC. The encoded protein is CASSLARGQGISEQYF.

This clone was recorded only once. V gene TRBV7-9 combines with J gene TRBJ1-2; 12 nucleotides match TRBD1. The CDR3 is made up of 16 amino acids. Germline loops: CDR1 SEHNR, CDR2 FQNEAQ (reference sequence). Losses at the gene ends were 5 bases for V and 8 bases for J; bases not matched to a gene: 12. CDR3 amino acids: CASSQGRGQGASGYTF. The CDR3 region has the DNA TGTGCCAGCAGCCAGGGCAGGGGACAGGGGGCTTCCGGCTACACCTTC.

This clone has just a few counts. The sample carries other DNA sequences with the same CDR3. The rearrangement links TRBV6-5 to TRBJ1-5; D not certain. The germline gives CDR1 MNHEY, CDR2 SVGAGI. The V gene lost 6 bases and the J gene lost 7 bases, with 13 bases spanning the gap. This CDR3 has 13 amino acids. The CDR3 is CASSPTPGQPQHF. CDR3 bases: TGTGCCAGCAGCCCCACACCGGGACAGCCCCAGCATTTT.